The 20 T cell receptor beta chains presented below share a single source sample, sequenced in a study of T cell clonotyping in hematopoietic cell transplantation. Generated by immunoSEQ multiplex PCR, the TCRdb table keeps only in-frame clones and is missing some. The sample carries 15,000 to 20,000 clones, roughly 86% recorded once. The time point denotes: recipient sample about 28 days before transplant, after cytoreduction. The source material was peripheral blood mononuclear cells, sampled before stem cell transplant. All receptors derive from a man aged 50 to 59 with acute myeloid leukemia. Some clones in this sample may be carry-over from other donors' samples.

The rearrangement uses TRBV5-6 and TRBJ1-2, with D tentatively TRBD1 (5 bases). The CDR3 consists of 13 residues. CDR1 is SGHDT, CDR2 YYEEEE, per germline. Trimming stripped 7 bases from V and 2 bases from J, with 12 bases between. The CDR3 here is CASQGASNYGYTF. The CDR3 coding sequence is TGTGCCAGCCAGGGAGCCTCAAACTATGGCTACACCTTC.

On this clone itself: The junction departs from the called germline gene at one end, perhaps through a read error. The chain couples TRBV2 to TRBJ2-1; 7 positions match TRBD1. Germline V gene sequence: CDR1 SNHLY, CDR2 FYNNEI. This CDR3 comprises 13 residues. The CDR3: CASSDRGYTEQFF. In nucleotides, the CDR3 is TGTGCCAGCAGTGACAGGGGGTACACTGAGCAGTTCTTC.

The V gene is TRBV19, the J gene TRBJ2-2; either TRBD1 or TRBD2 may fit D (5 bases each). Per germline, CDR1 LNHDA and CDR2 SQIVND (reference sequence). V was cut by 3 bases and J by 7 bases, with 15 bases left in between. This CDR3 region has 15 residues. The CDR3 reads CASSMGQGVIGELFF. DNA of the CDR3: TGTGCCAGTAGTATGGGTCAGGGAGTGATCGGGGAGCTGTTTTTT. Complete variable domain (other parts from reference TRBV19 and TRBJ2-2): DGGITQSPKYLFRKEGQNVTLSCEQNLNHDAMYWYRQDPGQGLRLIYYSQIVNDFQKGDIAEGYSVSREKKESFPLTVTSAQKNPTAFYLCASSMGQGVIGELFFGEGSRLTVL.

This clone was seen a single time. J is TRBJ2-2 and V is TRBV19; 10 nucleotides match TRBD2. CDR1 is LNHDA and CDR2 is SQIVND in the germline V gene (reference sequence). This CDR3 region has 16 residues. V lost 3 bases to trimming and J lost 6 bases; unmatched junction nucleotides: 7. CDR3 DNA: TGTGCCAGTAGTATTTTTAGCGGGGGGCCCGCCGGGGAGCTGTTTTTT. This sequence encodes CASSIFSGGPAGELFF. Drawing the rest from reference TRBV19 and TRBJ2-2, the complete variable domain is DGGITQSPKYLFRKEGQNVTLSCEQNLNHDAMYWYRQDPGQGLRLIYYSQIVNDFQKGDIAEGYSVSREKKESFPLTVTSAQKNPTAFYLCASSIFSGGPAGELFFGEGSRLTVL.

CDR3 residues: CASSQGGQGLAEAFF. CDR3 nucleotide sequence: TGCGCCAGCAGCCAAGGGGGACAGGGTCTCGCTGAAGCTTTCTTT. The chain has TRBV4-1 and TRBJ1-1; TRBD1 agrees at 9 bases. Germline V gene lookup returns CDR1 MGHRA and CDR2 YSYEKL. The CDR3 has 15 residues. J was trimmed by 6 bases and V by 1 base; bases with no gene match: 6.

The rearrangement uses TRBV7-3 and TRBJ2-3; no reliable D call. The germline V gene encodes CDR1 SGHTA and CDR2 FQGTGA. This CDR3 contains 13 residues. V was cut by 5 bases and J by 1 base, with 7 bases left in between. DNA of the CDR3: TGTGCCAGCAGCGCAACAGGCACAGATACGCAGTATTTT. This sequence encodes CASSATGTDTQYF.

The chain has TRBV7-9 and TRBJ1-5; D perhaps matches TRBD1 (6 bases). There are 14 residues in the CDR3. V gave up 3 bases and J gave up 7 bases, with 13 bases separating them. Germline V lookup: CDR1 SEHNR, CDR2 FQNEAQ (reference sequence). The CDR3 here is CASSLGGPEQPQHF. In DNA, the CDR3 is TGTGCCAGCAGCTTGGGGGGGCCGGAACAGCCCCAGCATTTT.

This CDR3 is CASSFGSTNEKLFF. CDR3 coding DNA: TGTGCCAGCAGCTTTGGCTCAACTAATGAAAAACTGTTTTTT. V gene TRBV7-2 combines with J gene TRBJ1-4; no reliable D call. The germline V gene has CDR1 SGHTA and CDR2 FQGNSA. The V and J ends lost 3 bases and 0 bases respectively, with 5 bases between them. The CDR3 covers 14 residues.

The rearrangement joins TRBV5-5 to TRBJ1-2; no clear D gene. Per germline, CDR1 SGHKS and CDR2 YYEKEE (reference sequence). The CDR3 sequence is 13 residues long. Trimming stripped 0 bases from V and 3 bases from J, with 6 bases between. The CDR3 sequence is CASSLEPDYGYTF. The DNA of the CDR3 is TGTGCCAGCAGCTTGGAACCAGACTATGGCTACACCTTC. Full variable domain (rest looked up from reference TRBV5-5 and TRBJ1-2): DAGVTQSPTHLIKTRGQQVTLRCSPISGHKSVSWYQQVLGQGPQFIFQYYEKEERGRGNFPDRFSARQFPNYSSELNVNALLLGDSALYLCASSLEPDYGYTFGSGTRLTVV.

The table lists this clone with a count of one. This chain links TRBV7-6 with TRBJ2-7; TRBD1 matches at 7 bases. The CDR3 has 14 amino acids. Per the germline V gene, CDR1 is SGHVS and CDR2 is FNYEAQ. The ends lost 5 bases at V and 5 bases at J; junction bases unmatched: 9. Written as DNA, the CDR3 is TGTGCCAGCAGCCCAAGAAAAACAGGGGACGAGCAGTACTTC. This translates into CASSPRKTGDEQYF.

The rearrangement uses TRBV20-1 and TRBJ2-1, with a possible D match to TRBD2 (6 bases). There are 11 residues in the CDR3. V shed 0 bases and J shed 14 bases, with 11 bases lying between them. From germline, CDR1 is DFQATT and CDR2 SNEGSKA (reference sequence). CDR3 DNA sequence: TGCAGTGCTAGAGACCGGGGGATGGAGTTCTTC. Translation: CSARDRGMEFF.

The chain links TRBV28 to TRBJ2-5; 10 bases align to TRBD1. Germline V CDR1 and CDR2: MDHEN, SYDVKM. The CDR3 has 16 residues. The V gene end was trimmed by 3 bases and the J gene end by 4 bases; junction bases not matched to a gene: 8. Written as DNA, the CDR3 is TGTGCCAGCAGTTTCTTGGGCGACAGGGGGCGAGAGACCCAGTACTTC. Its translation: CASSFLGDRGRETQYF.

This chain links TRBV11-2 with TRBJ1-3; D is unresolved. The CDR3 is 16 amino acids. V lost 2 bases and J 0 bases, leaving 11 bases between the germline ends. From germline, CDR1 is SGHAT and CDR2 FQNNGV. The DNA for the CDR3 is TGTGCCAGCAGCTTATTCGGGCAGATCTCTGGAAACACCATATATTTT. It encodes CASSLFGQISGNTIYF.

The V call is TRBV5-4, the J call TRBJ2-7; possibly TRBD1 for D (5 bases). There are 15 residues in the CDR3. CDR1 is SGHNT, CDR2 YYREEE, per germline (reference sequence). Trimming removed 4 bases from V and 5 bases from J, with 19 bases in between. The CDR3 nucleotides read TGTGCCAGCAGCGGAACGCAGGGTTTTTGGGACGAGCAGTACTTC. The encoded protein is CASSGTQGFWDEQYF. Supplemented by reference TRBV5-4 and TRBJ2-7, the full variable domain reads ETGVTQSPTHLIKTRGQQVTLRCSSQSGHNTVSWYQQALGQGPQFIFQYYREEENGRGNFPPRFSGLQFPNYSSELNVNALELDDSALYLCASSGTQGFWDEQYFGPGTRLTVT.

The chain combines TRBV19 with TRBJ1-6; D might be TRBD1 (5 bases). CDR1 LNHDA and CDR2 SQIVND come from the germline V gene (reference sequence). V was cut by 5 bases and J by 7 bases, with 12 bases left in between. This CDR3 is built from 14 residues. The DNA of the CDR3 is TGTGCCAGTAGTCGACAGAGCCTGAATTCACCCCTCCACTTT. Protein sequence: CASSRQSLNSPLHF.

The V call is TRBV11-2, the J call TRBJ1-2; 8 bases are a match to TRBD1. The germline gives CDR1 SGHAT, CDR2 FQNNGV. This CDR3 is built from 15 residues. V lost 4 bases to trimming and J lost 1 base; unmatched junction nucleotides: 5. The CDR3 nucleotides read TGTGCCAGCAGCTCCCAGGGGGCCAATAACTATGGCTACACCTTC. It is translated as CASSSQGANNYGYTF.

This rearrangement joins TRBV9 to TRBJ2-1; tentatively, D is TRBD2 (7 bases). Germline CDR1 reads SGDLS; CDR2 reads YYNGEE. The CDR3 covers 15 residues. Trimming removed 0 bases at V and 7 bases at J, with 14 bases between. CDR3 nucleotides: TGTGCCAGCAGCGTAGCGGGGGGCGGAGGGAATGAGCAGTTCTTC. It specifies CASSVAGGGGNEQFF.

CDR3 sequence (DNA): TGTGCCAGCAGTGGGCTAGCTGGAGAGACCCAGTACTTC. It is translated as CASSGLAGETQYF. This sequence joins TRBV27 and TRBJ2-5; D is possibly TRBD2 (5 bases). From germline, CDR1 is MNHEY and CDR2 SMNVEV (reference sequence). CDR3 size: 13 residues. Trimming removed 5 bases from V and 4 bases from J, with 11 bases in between.

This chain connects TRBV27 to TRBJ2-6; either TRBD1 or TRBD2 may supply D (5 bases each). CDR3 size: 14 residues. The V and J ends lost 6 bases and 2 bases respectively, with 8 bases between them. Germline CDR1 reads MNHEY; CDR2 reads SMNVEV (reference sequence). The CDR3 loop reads CASSEGTGANVLTF. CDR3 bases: TGTGCCAGCAGCGAGGGGACTGGGGCCAACGTCCTGACTTTC. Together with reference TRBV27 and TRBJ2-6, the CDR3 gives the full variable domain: EAQVTQNPRYLITVTGKKLTVTCSQNMNHEYMSWYRQDPGLGLRQIYYSMNVEVTDKGDVPEGYKVSRKEKRNFPLILESPSPNQTSLYFCASSEGTGANVLTFGAGSRLTVL.

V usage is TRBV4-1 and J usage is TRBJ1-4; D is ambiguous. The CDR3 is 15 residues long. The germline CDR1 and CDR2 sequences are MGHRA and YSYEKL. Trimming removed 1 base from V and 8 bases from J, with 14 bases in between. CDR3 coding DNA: TGCGCCAGCAGCCAAGCGGGAAGGGCTGGAGAAAAACTGTTTTTT. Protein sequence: CASSQAGRAGEKLFF.